These 10 T cell receptor beta chains were all obtained from the same sample, sequenced in a study of cytomegalovirus exposure and HLA in healthy donors. It was with 60 Vbeta and 13 Jbeta primers that the PCR ran. The method was immunoSEQ multiplex PCR; TCRdb's version includes in-frame clones alone and lacks a portion of them. The sample consists of 100,000 to 150,000 clones, more than 65% of them appearing once. Sequenced: PBMCs. Receptor source: a man aged 18 to 30 in good health and CMV-seronegative.

J is TRBJ1-5 and V is TRBV7-8; possible D gene TRBD1, 6 bases. The CDR3 is made up of 14 amino acids. CDR1 is SGHVS, CDR2 FQNEAQ, per germline. V lost 2 bases and J lost 7, with 12 bases in between. This chain's CDR3 is CASSLRQGGQPQHF. The CDR3 DNA reads TGTGCCAGCAGCTTAAGACAAGGGGGACAGCCCCAGCATTTT.

The genes are TRBV6-5 and TRBJ2-1; 8 bases are shared with TRBD2. This CDR3 has 14 residues. The J segment lost 5 bases and the V segment lost 6 bases, leaving 6 bases of the junction unmatched. The germline gives CDR1 MNHEY, CDR2 SVGAGI. For the CDR3, the DNA is TGTGCCAGCAGCCCAGGGACTAGAAACAATGAGCAGTTCTTC. Its protein product is CASSPGTRNNEQFF.

V is TRBV7-9 and J is TRBJ2-1; 7 bases are a match to TRBD2. In germline, CDR1 is SEHNR, CDR2 FQNEAQ (reference sequence). Trimming took 4 bases from V and 7 from J; bases not matched to a gene: 4. This CDR3 has 13 amino acids. The CDR3 sequence: CASSWVGGNEQFF. CDR3 coding DNA: TGTGCCAGCAGCTGGGTGGGGGGGAATGAGCAGTTCTTC.

In its sample, this clone was seen a few times. CDR3 sequence reads: CASTPGVEETQYF. In nucleotides, the CDR3 is TGTGCCAGCACTCCGGGGGTAGAAGAGACCCAGTACTTC. The rearrangement joins TRBV2 to TRBJ2-5; tentatively, D is TRBD2 (6 bases). The CDR3 loop spans 13 amino acids. Looked up from germline, CDR1 is SNHLY and CDR2 is FYNNEI. Trimming took 7 bases from V and 3 from J, leaving 12 bases between them.

The chain recombines TRBV11-2 with TRBJ1-2; a possible D gene is TRBD1 (6 bases). This CDR3 is 13 amino acids long. The ends were cut back, 5 bases at V and 4 bases at J, with 11 bases in the middle. In germline, CDR1 is SGHAT, CDR2 FQNNGV. CDR3 residues: CASSAGTPYGYTF. The CDR3 DNA sequence: TGTGCCAGCAGCGCCGGGACACCCTATGGCTACACCTTC.

This rearrangement joins TRBV5-1 to TRBJ1-4; TRBD1 matches at 8 bases. The germline V gene has CDR1 SGHRS and CDR2 YFSETQ. The J segment lost 0 bases and the V segment lost 3 bases, leaving 4 bases of the junction unmatched. The CDR3 runs 16 residues. CDR3 sequence: CASSWGQVATNEKLFF. CDR3 bases: TGCGCCAGCAGCTGGGGACAGGTTGCAACTAATGAAAAACTGTTTTTT.

The gene calls are TRBV27 and TRBJ2-3; 7 nucleotides align to TRBD2. The CDR3 runs to 16 residues. V was pared by 7 bases and J by 1 base, with 11 bases of the junction left unmatched. Germline V lookup: CDR1 MNHEY, CDR2 SMNVEV (reference sequence). For the CDR3, the DNA is TGTGCCAGCAACACGGGGAGGGCAGGGCGCACAGATACGCAGTATTTT. Translated, it gives CASNTGRAGRTDTQYF.

The rearrangement links TRBV6-5 to TRBJ2-3, with TRBD2 matching 11 bases. The germline V gene encodes CDR1 MNHEY and CDR2 SVGAGI. Trimming cost V 6 bases and J 1 base; bases outside gene matches: 3. This CDR3 spans 15 amino acids. CDR3 loop: CASRASGGRTDTQYF. The CDR3 DNA follows: TGTGCCAGCAGGGCTAGCGGGGGGCGCACAGATACGCAGTATTTT.

V is TRBV5-1 and J is TRBJ1-2; 9 bases match TRBD1. The CDR3 loop spans 14 amino acids. Germline values: CDR1 SGHRS, CDR2 YFSETQ. V trimming: 4 bases; J trimming: 2 bases; junction bases outside the gene matches: 3. The CDR3 loop is CASSPGQGNYGYTF. In DNA form, the CDR3 reads TGCGCCAGCAGCCCGGGACAGGGCAACTATGGCTACACCTTC.

The rearrangement links TRBV5-8 to TRBJ1-1; 8 nucleotides agree with TRBD1. The CDR3 consists of 15 residues. V trimming: 4 bases; J trimming: 5 bases; junction bases outside the gene matches: 10. CDR1 and CDR2 from the germline V gene are SGHTS and YDEGEE. Here the CDR3 DNA reads TGTGCCAGCAGCCGACGATTGGACAGGGCTACTGAAGCTTTCTTT. This gives the protein CASSRRLDRATEAFF.